Below are 27 T cell receptor beta chains sequenced from a single sample in a study of regulatory T cells in long-lasting Graves disease. Both iRepertoire HTBI primers and Arm-PCR of CDR3 regions were used to build the TCR beta libraries. Via MiXCR, TCRdb re-called the multiplex PCR reads, giving one row per CDR3 protein. The sample records about 560,000 distinct CDR3 sequences, 15% to 20% being singletons. Time point here: newly diagnosed GD, antithyroid drugs for less than 3 months. PBMCs provided the RNA from which the TCR library was made. These data are also associated with another study on T cells in Graves' hyperthyroidism and ophthalmopathy.

This specimen was peripheral blood mononuclear cells (PBMCs), taken at new diagnosis, from a patient treated with antithyroid drugs. The receptors were gathered from a man younger than 35 with Graves disease.

This clonotype was observed at least ten times. The chain couples TRBV11-2 to TRBJ2-7; D is possibly TRBD1 or TRBD2 (6 bases each). This CDR3 contains 14 residues. CDR1 is SGHAT, CDR2 FQNNGV, per germline. Between the trimmed V and J ends, which lost 2 bases and 5 bases, there was a span of 13 bases. The CDR3: CASSLLGGSDEQYF. The CDR3 DNA reads TGTGCCAGCAGCTTATTAGGGGGGAGCGACGAGCAGTACTTC.

V usage is TRBV24-1 and J usage is TRBJ2-1; 8 nucleotides align to TRBD1. Trimming cost V 4 bases and J 4 bases; bases outside gene matches: 8. In germline, CDR1 is KGHDR, CDR2 SFDVKD. This CDR3 is 16 amino acids long. Here the CDR3 reads CATSDPGTGPYNEQFF. The CDR3 nucleotides are TGTGCCACCAGTGACCCCGGGACAGGACCTTACAATGAGCAGTTCTTC.

This clonotype showed up many times. J is TRBJ1-2 and V is TRBV19, with 7 bases identical to TRBD1. CDR3 size: 13 residues. Trimming took 8 bases from V and 4 from J; bases not matched to a gene: 7. Germline V CDR1 and CDR2: LNHDA, SQIVND (reference sequence). The CDR3 DNA sequence: TGTGCCAGTGGACAGGCCGACCCCTATGGCTACACCTTC. This encodes CASGQADPYGYTF.

The CDR3 reads CASNRSAGKGTNYGYTF. The DNA of the CDR3 is TGTGCCAGCAACCGATCCGCAGGGAAGGGAACTAACTATGGCTACACCTTC. The chain links TRBV6-2 or TRBV6-3 to TRBJ1-2; possibly TRBD1 for D (5 bases). This CDR3 is built from 17 residues. Trimming shortened V by 7 bases and J by 0 bases, and 21 bases separated the two germline ends. CDR1 is MNHEY and CDR2 is SVGEGT in the germline V gene.

This clonotype was seen only a few times. The chain links TRBV7-2 to TRBJ1-2; no clear D. Trimming removed 5 bases from V and 3 bases from J, with 10 bases in between. The CDR3 is 13 amino acids. Germline values: CDR1 SGHTA, CDR2 FQGNSA. CDR3 region: CASSPQADYGYTF. The CDR3 DNA is TGTGCCAGCAGCCCTCAGGCGGACTATGGCTACACCTTC.

This clonotype has at least ten counts. The V call is TRBV28, the J call TRBJ1-2; 10 positions match TRBD1. The CDR3 runs 15 residues. J lost 4 bases, V lost 5 bases, and 7 bases had no gene match. CDR1 and CDR2 from the germline V gene are MDHEN and SYDVKM. The CDR3 coding sequence is TGTGCCAGCAGTCCTCGGACAGGGGGACTCTATGGCTACACCTTC. Its protein is CASSPRTGGLYGYTF.

In regard to this clonotype: It may be a read error: a sequence one base away is much more abundant. The chain recombines TRBV18 with TRBJ2-7; weak D call: TRBD2 (5 bases). The CDR3 has 15 amino acids. Looked up from germline, CDR1 is KGHSH and CDR2 is LQKENI. CDR3 protein: CASTPRGSDAYEQYF. CDR3 in DNA: TGTGCCAGCACACCACGAGGGTCTGACGCCTACGAGCAGTACTTC.

This clonotype came up once. J is TRBJ2-1 and V is TRBV5-8; the match to TRBD2 covers 10 bases. The germline V gene encodes CDR1 SGHTS and CDR2 YDEGEE. V trimming: 3 bases; J trimming: 8 bases; junction bases outside the gene matches: 20. The CDR3 consists of 19 residues. The CDR3 sequence: CASSSDSLASGGPLDEQFF. The CDR3, as DNA: TGTGCCAGCAGCTCGGACAGCCTTGCTAGCGGGGGACCGTTGGATGAGCAGTTCTTC.

The chain links TRBV3-1 to TRBJ1-2; D is possibly TRBD1 (6 bases). V lost 1 base and J lost 5, with 11 bases in between. Germline assignment: CDR1 LGHDT and CDR2 YNNKEL (reference sequence). The CDR3 extends over 14 amino acids. The CDR3 protein is CASSQVPGAYGYTF. The CDR3 bases are TGTGCCAGCAGCCAAGTCCCAGGGGCGTATGGCTACACCTTC.

The sample holds many counts of this clonotype. V is TRBV7-3 and J is TRBJ2-3, with D possibly being TRBD1 (6 bases). CDR3 length equals 15 residues. V lost 5 bases to trimming and J lost 6 bases, with 18 bases between them. Germline V gene data show CDR1 as SGHTA and CDR2 as FQGTGA. The CDR3 DNA reads TGTGCCAGCAGCCTAGACAGGAGTGGTGGGGATACGCAGTATTTT. Its protein product is CASSLDRSGGDTQYF. The full variable domain, rest sourced from reference TRBV7-3 and TRBJ2-3, is GAGVSQTPSNKVTEKGKYVELRCDPISGHTALYWYRQSLGQGPEFLIYFQGTGAADDSGLPNDRFFAVRPEGSVSTLKIQRTERGDSAVYLCASSLDRSGGDTQYFGPGTRLTVL.

This clonotype turned up a few times. V and J are TRBV6-1 and TRBJ1-5; D is unresolved. CDR3 length: 14 amino acids. The V and J ends lost 5 bases and 4 bases respectively, with 12 bases between them. Germline CDR1 and CDR2: MNHNS and SASEGT. CDR3 nucleotide sequence: TGTGCCAGCAGTACTTCAAGGGCTAATCAGCCCCAGCATTTT. It encodes CASSTSRANQPQHF.

This clonotype was detected ten times or more. The chain is built from TRBV27 and TRBJ2-7, with D tentatively TRBD2 (6 bases). Trimming removed 6 bases from V and 4 bases from J, with 10 bases in between. The CDR3 runs to 12 residues. Germline CDR1 MNHEY, CDR2 SMNVEV (reference sequence). The CDR3 DNA reads TGTGCCAGCAGCCCGGGAGTATACGAGCAGTACTTC. Translated: CASSPGVYEQYF.

The chain links TRBV19 to TRBJ2-1, with 9 bases aligning to TRBD2. The CDR3 is 13 amino acids. V lost 11 bases and J lost 4; bases outside the gene matches: 6. Germline CDR1 LNHDA, CDR2 SQIVND (reference sequence). The CDR3 region has the DNA TGTGCCGTGACAGCGGGAGGTTACAATGAGCAGTTCTTC. Amino acid sequence: CAVTAGGYNEQFF. The full variable domain, completed using reference TRBV19 and TRBJ2-1, is DGGITQSPKYLFRKEGQNVTLSCEQNLNHDAMYWYRQDPGQGLRLIYYSQIVNDFQKGDIAEGYSVSREKKESFPLTVTSAQKNPTAFYLCAVTAGGYNEQFFGPGTRLTVL.

In its sample, this clonotype was seen many times. This sequence joins TRBV13 and TRBJ2-3; TRBD1 agrees at 9 bases. CDR1 is PRHDT, CDR2 FYEKMQ, per germline (reference sequence). The CDR3 is 18 residues long. J lost 10 bases, V lost 5 bases, and 22 bases had no gene match. This CDR3 is CASSPLGQGAPDVGAQYF. CDR3 coding DNA: TGTGCCAGCAGCCCCCTGGGACAGGGCGCGCCGGACGTTGGCGCGCAGTATTTT.

The chain has TRBV3-1 and TRBJ1-6; D may be TRBD1 (6 bases). The CDR3 sequence is 13 residues long. V was pared by 0 bases and J by 16 bases, with 13 bases between. Per germline, CDR1 LGHDT and CDR2 YNNKEL (reference sequence). The CDR3 DNA reads as TGTGCCAGCAGCCAAGATAGCGGGACATCTCTCCACTTT. Its translation is CASSQDSGTSLHF.

This clonotype was detected only a few times. This sequence joins TRBV29-1 and TRBJ2-1; TRBD1 aligns across 10 bases. From germline, CDR1 is SQVTM and CDR2 ANQGSEA. The CDR3 is 13 residues long. The trim removed 4 bases at V and 8 bases at J, leaving 5 bases unmatched. In nucleotides, the CDR3 is TGCAGCGTTGCCGGGACAGGGGTCCATGAGCAGTTCTTC. This encodes CSVAGTGVHEQFF.

This clonotype was observed at least ten times. The chain combines TRBV5-1 with TRBJ2-7, with 7 nucleotides matching TRBD1. The V segment lost 3 bases and the J segment 5 bases; nucleotides outside the gene matches: 8. CDR1 and CDR2 (germline): SGHRS, YFSETQ. This CDR3 contains 14 residues. The CDR3 DNA sequence: TGCGCCAGCAGCTCGGCACAGGGGCGAGACGAGCAGTACTTC. This gives the protein CASSSAQGRDEQYF.

This clonotype was detected a few times. The chain's CDR3 is CASSDSTTYNEQFF. Here the CDR3 DNA reads TGTGCCAGCAGTGATTCGACTACCTACAATGAGCAGTTCTTC. This chain joins TRBV6-1 and TRBJ2-1; D possibly corresponds to TRBD2 (5 bases). The CDR3 loop spans 14 amino acids. V lost 3 bases, J lost 2 bases, and 8 bases lay in between. Germline V gives CDR1 MNHNS, CDR2 SASEGT.

This clonotype was counted a few times. V usage is TRBV29-1 and J usage is TRBJ2-2, with D perhaps matching TRBD2 (7 bases). The CDR3 length is 15 residues. Germline-derived CDR1 and CDR2 are SQVTM and ANQGSEA. The V and J ends lost 7 bases and 0 bases respectively, with 15 bases between them. The CDR3 sequence is CSASGGNTNTGELFF. The DNA of the CDR3 is TGCAGCGCGTCGGGGGGCAACACGAACACCGGGGAGCTGTTTTTT.

This clonotype has at least ten counts. V is TRBV5-1 and J is TRBJ1-4; TRBD1 matches at 9 bases. This CDR3 is 14 amino acids long. Germline lookup yields CDR1 SGHRS and CDR2 YFSETQ. Trimming removed 2 bases from V and 8 bases from J; junction bases left unmatched: 4. The CDR3 loop is CASSFGTGFEKLFF. CDR3 coding DNA: TGCGCCAGCAGCTTTGGGACAGGGTTCGAAAAACTGTTTTTT.

The sample holds a few counts of this clonotype. The chain uses TRBV19 and TRBJ2-7; a weak D match, TRBD1 (6 bases). Trimming left V 3 bases short and J 4 bases short, with 13 bases between. CDR3 size: 14 residues. The germline gives CDR1 LNHDA, CDR2 SQIVND (reference sequence). The CDR3 sequence is CASSMWGPPYEQYF. The CDR3 nucleotides read TGTGCCAGTAGTATGTGGGGGCCCCCATACGAGCAGTACTTC.

Ten or more counts support this clonotype. The chain employs TRBV10-3 and TRBJ2-1; 11 bases line up with TRBD2. The V gene's germline CDR1 is ENHRY and CDR2 SYGVKD. The CDR3 loop spans 16 amino acids. The V gene end was trimmed by 5 bases and the J gene end by 2 bases; junction bases not matched to a gene: 5. In DNA, the CDR3 is TGTGCCATCAGTTCAACTAGCGGGAGACCCTACAATGAGCAGTTCTTC. It encodes CAISSTSGRPYNEQFF.

In this sample, this clonotype turned up many times. The chain combines TRBV27 with TRBJ2-3; D gene unclear. CDR3 length: 14 amino acids. In germline, CDR1 is MNHEY, CDR2 SMNVEV (reference sequence). The germline V and J ends were trimmed by 6 bases and 6 bases, with 16 bases remaining between them. This CDR3 reads CASSLMVGSDTQYF. The DNA of the CDR3 is TGTGCCAGCAGCCTTATGGTGGGGTCGGATACGCAGTATTTT.

The chain has TRBV12-3 or TRBV12-4 and TRBJ2-7; D is perhaps TRBD2 (5 bases). Trimming cost V 2 bases and J 7 bases, with 21 bases left between them. The CDR3 runs to 16 residues. CDR3 in DNA: TGTGCCAGCAGTTTATCGGGGTTGGGCGGCAGGAGTGAGCAGTACTTC. It translates to CASSLSGLGGRSEQYF.

This clonotype was seen a handful of times. The CDR3 protein is CASRGGSHTDTQYF. The CDR3, as DNA: TGCGCCAGCAGAGGCGGGAGCCACACAGATACGCAGTATTTT. The chain uses TRBV5-1 and TRBJ2-3, with 7 nucleotides matching TRBD2. The trim removed 5 bases at V and 2 bases at J, leaving 5 bases unmatched. Germline CDR1 SGHRS, CDR2 YFSETQ. The CDR3 totals 14 residues.

The V gene is TRBV9, the J gene TRBJ2-7; 8 bases line up with TRBD1. The germline gives CDR1 SGDLS, CDR2 YYNGEE. The CDR3 consists of 17 residues. V lost 0 bases and J lost 5; bases outside the gene matches: 13. The CDR3 region is CASSVGHRGFGNNEQYF. The CDR3 DNA reads as TGTGCCAGCAGCGTAGGGCACAGGGGGTTCGGAAATAACGAGCAGTACTTC.

This clonotype showed up many times. The J gene is TRBJ1-1, the V gene TRBV27; a possible D gene is TRBD1 (5 bases). CDR3 size: 15 residues. The germline V gene has CDR1 MNHEY and CDR2 SMNVEV (reference sequence). Trimming pared 6 bases from V and 5 bases from J, leaving 19 bases between. CDR3 in DNA: TGTGCCAGCAGCCCGCTGGAGGGGCTTGGAACTGAAGCTTTCTTT. Protein: CASSPLEGLGTEAFF.